This TCR beta chain was sequenced in a study of CD8+CD57+ T cells in acquired aplastic anemia (dated by TCRdb to about 2018). For the study in its entirety: On average, sorted CD4+ and CD8+ cells yielded approximately 3 ug of extracted DNA, with a range of about 0.17 to 27.4 ug. A CD8+CD57+ expansion meant a frequency higher than the mean frequency seen in healthy subjects. Study-wide conclusions, independent of this receptor: Patients and healthy controls showed no significant difference in CD8+ Simpson's diversity (P=0.060). Around 28 CD8+ CDR3 sequences were found to be shared between patients and controls, but these sequences appeared to be highly expressed in patients and within the immunodominant clones of the patients.

Per the germline V gene, SGHDT is the CDR1 and YYEEEE is the CDR2. V is cut by 2 bases and J by 3 bases, and the space between the germline ends is 8 bases. Including the terminal cysteine and phenylalanine, the CDR3 comprises 14 residues. Just the 42-base CDR3 DNA is kept, in frame starting at base 1. Profiling of TCR beta VDJ combinations and CDR3 sequences used genomic DNA as the template. An Illumina HiSeq 2000 was used for TCR repertoire sequencing. The study's processing was this. Repertoire assessment relied on Simpson's diversity index, CDR3 size and DJ length profiles, and TRBV/TRBJ rearrangement plots. Whichever DNA sequence was most abundant in the deep sequencing data was defined as the immunodominant clone. CDR3 amino acid sequences were checked for sharing across subjects and were also compared against the VDJdb database and published repertoires. TCRdb's own reprocessing of the public reads used fastp at Q25 and MiXCR and kept productive beta chains. Identical CDR3 protein sequences are pooled into one entry, listed with their most common genes and DNA. The V and J calls, along with clone size, are taken from TCRdb and not from the paper's own processing. The sample table holds approximately 220,000 distinct CDR3 sequences, of which 45% to 50% were seen once. The ten largest clones represent roughly 8% of the sample.

Flow cytometry had shown CD8+CD57+ cell expansion in the patients selected for sequencing. Every patient had a diagnosis of severe acquired aplastic anemia based on International Study of Aplastic Anemia and Agranulocytosis and Camitta criteria. Patients had received no therapy at the time of blood sampling. TCR repertoires of sorted CD4+ and CD8+ blood T cells from severe aplastic anemia patients and healthy subjects were deep-sequenced in the study. Patients were enrolled in the USA under clinicaltrials.gov protocols 00001620, 01623167, 00001397, 00071045, 00081523 and 00961064. Ficoll-Paque density gradient centrifugation was used to isolate peripheral blood mononuclear cells. Before DNA extraction, CD4+ and CD8+ T cells were sorted with FACS or magnetic beads. This clonotype was counted many times. Which antigen it targets is not known. Per-base quality was not reported, and no clone a single base away is much larger than it.

This TCR came from a human donor with aplastic anemia. Material: sorted CD4+, CD8+, or CD8+CD57+ T cells (not recorded which) from PBMCs. This chain is built from TRBV5-6 and TRBJ1-4; the D gene is not confidently resolved. Here the CDR3 is given as CASSFAGANEKLFF. In nucleotides, the sequence is TGTGCCAGCAGCTTCGCAGGAGCTAATGAAAAACTGTTTTTT.